The 8 T cell receptor beta chains below come from one sample, sequenced in a study of cytomegalovirus exposure and HLA in healthy donors. PCR amplification relied on 60 Vbeta primers (plus 13 Jbeta primers). Clones were read by immunoSEQ multiplex PCR, and TCRdb kept only the in-frame ones, dropping some. The table shows some 65,000 clones, with approximately 78% occurring only once. Sequencing was carried out using PBMCs. These receptors came from a girl between 5 and 17 years old in good health and CMV-seropositive.

This rearrangement joins TRBV6-1 to TRBJ1-4; D is unclear. V was cut by 4 bases and J by 7 bases, with 10 bases left in between. Germline V gene data show CDR1 as MNHNS and CDR2 as SASEGT. The CDR3 is made up of 13 amino acids. In DNA, the CDR3 is TGTGCCAGCAGTGCCGACTGGAGTGAAAAACTGTTTTTT. Residues: CASSADWSEKLFF.

The chain recombines TRBV2 with TRBJ2-1, with 7 bases lining up with TRBD2. CDR1 and CDR2 from the germline V gene are SNHLY and FYNNEI. Trimming cost V 6 bases and J 9 bases; bases outside gene matches: 11. This CDR3 spans 14 amino acids. The CDR3 is CASRVGGSGSEQFF. DNA of the CDR3: TGTGCCAGCAGGGTTGGCGGGAGTGGTAGTGAGCAGTTCTTC.

The chain is built from TRBV5-5 and TRBJ2-7; the D is unclear. The CDR3 runs to 12 residues. V was cut by 1 base and J by 3 bases, with 5 bases left in between. Germline CDR1 reads SGHKS; CDR2 reads YYEKEE (reference sequence). CDR3 bases: TGTGCCAGCAGCTTGCCATTCTACGAGCAGTACTTC. It translates to CASSLPFYEQYF.

The chain carries TRBV7-6 and TRBJ2-7, with TRBD2 matching over 8 bases. CDR1 SGHVS and CDR2 FNYEAQ come from the germline V gene. Losses at the gene ends were 4 bases for V and 2 bases for J; bases not matched to a gene: 4. This CDR3 region has 14 residues. The CDR3 bases are TGTGCCAGCAGCTCCCGGGAGGGTACCTACGAGCAGTACTTC. It specifies CASSSREGTYEQYF. Filled out from reference TRBV7-6 and TRBJ2-7, the complete variable domain reads GAGVSQSPRYKVTKRGQDVALRCDPISGHVSLYWYRQALGQGPEFLTYFNYEAQQDKSGLPNDRFSAERPEGSISTLTIQRTEQRDSAMYRCASSSREGTYEQYFGPGTRLTVT.

The genes are TRBV9 and TRBJ2-3; TRBD2 agrees at 11 bases. Germline lookup yields CDR1 SGDLS and CDR2 YYNGEE. V lost 0 bases and J lost 4; bases outside the gene matches: 13. CDR3 length: 19 amino acids. CDR3 nucleotides: TGTGCCAGCAGCGTAGCTACCCTGACTAGCGGGACCACCCCAGATACGCAGTATTTT. It translates to CASSVATLTSGTTPDTQYF.

This chain links TRBV7-6 with TRBJ2-1; 11 nucleotides align to TRBD2. J lost 1 base, V lost 2 bases, and 7 bases had no gene match. In germline, CDR1 is SGHVS, CDR2 FNYEAQ. CDR3 length: 18 residues. The CDR3 spells CASSLSTTSGGSYNEQFF. CDR3 nucleotide sequence: TGTGCCAGCAGCTTAAGTACCACTAGCGGGGGTTCCTACAATGAGCAGTTCTTC.

The CDR3 nucleotides are TGTGCCAGCAGTTCCCTTCGGGGGACCTACGAGCAGTACTTC. It translates to CASSSLRGTYEQYF. The chain links TRBV27 to TRBJ2-7; tentative D call: TRBD2 (6 bases). The CDR3 sequence is 14 residues long. The germline CDR1 and CDR2 sequences are MNHEY and SMNVEV (reference sequence). V gave up 4 bases and J gave up 2 bases, with 12 bases separating them.

This chain joins TRBV7-8 and TRBJ2-7; D possibly corresponds to TRBD1 (5 bases). This CDR3 region has 16 residues. The germline V and J ends were trimmed by 3 bases and 0 bases, with 15 bases remaining between them. Germline V lookup: CDR1 SGHVS, CDR2 FQNEAQ. The DNA for the CDR3 is TGTGCCAGCAGCTTCCTAAGTGGAACAGGCTCCTACGAGCAGTACTTC. It codes for CASSFLSGTGSYEQYF.